This T cell receptor beta chain was identified during a study of cytotoxic CD8 clonotypes in ibrutinib-treated CLL. Study results and caveats: Public clonotypes (which were uncommon) either contracted or remained stable on treatment.

Libraries of TCR beta were made from approximately 1.9 micrograms of genomic DNA that came from cryopreserved PBMCs. Notes on this clone: Its antigen remains unknown.

This CDR3 region has 14 residues. Germline V lookup: CDR1 WSHSY, CDR2 SAAADI. The V end was cut by 6 bases, the J end by 0 bases, with 11 bases between. TCRdb's copy holds only in-frame clones and misses some; the assay was immunoSEQ multiplex PCR. The table records 70,000 to 80,000 clones, over 80% of them present only once. The TCR sequence derives from a human donor with chronic lymphocytic leukemia. The material was PBMCs, obtained after 24 months of ibrutinib treatment. This chain links TRBV10-2 with TRBJ1-1; perhaps TRBD1 as D (6 bases). The CDR3 reads CASRVQGMNTEAFF. CDR3 nucleotides: TGCGCCAGCAGGGTTCAGGGGATGAACACTGAAGCTTTCTTT.